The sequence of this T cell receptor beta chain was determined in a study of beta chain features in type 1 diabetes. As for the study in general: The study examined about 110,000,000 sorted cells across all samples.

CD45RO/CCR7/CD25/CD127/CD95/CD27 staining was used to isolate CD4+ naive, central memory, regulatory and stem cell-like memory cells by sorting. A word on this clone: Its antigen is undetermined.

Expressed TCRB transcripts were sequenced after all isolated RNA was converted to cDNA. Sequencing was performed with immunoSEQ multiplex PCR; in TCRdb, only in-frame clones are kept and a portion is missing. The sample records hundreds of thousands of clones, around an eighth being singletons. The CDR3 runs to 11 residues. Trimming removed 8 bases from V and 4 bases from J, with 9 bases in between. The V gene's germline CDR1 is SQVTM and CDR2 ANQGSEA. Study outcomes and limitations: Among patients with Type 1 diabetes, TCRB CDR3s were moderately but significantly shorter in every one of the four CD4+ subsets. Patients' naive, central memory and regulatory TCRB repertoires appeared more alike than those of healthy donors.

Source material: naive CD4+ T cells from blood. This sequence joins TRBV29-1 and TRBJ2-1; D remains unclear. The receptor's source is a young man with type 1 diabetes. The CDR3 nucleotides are TGCAGCTTCGCAAATTACAATGAGCAGTTCTTC. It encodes CSFANYNEQFF.